Described below is a single T cell receptor beta chain sequence and its context. The antigen is undetermined. A single record per CDR3 protein comes from TCRdb applying MiXCR to the reads. The data contain some 350,000 distinct CDR3 sequences, about 29% of them singletons. This entry comes from a study of T cell repertoires in cytomegalovirus infection. CDR3 length equals 13 residues. The V end lost 3 bases, the J end lost 3 bases, and 10 bases lay between the germline ends. Germline loops: CDR1 SGHRS, CDR2 YFSETQ. This sequence was found in a human donor in good health (CMV status not recorded). Some clones in this sample may be carry-over from other donors' samples. The chain combines TRBV5-1 with TRBJ2-7, with D maybe TRBD1 (5 bases). This sample comprised cultured PBMCs, obtained from culture after CMV antigen stimulation. CDR3 in amino acids: CASSSGHLYEQYF. CDR3 sequence (DNA): TGCGCCAGCAGCTCCGGACACCTCTACGAGCAGTACTTC. The variable domain in full, completed from reference TRBV5-1 and TRBJ2-7, reads KAGVTQTPRYLIKTRGQQVTLSCSPISGHRSVSWYQQTPGQGLQFLFEYFSETQRNKGNFPGRFSGRQFSNSRSEMNVSTLELGDSALYLCASSSGHLYEQYFGPGTRLTVT.